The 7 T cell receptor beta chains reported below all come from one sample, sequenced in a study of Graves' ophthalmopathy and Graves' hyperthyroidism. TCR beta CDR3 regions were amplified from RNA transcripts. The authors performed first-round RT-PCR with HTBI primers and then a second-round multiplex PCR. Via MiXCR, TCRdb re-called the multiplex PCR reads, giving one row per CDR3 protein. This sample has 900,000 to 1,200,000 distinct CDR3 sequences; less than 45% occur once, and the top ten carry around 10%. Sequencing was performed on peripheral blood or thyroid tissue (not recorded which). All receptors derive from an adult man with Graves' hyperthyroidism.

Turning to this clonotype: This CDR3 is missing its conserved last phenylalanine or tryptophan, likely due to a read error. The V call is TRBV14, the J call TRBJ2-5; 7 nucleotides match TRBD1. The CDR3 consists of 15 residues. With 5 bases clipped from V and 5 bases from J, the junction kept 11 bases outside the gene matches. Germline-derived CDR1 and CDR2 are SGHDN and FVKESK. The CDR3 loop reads CASSFGTAVRETQYI. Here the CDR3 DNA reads TGTGCCAGCAGCTTCGGGACAGCAGTCCGGGAGACCCAGTACATC.

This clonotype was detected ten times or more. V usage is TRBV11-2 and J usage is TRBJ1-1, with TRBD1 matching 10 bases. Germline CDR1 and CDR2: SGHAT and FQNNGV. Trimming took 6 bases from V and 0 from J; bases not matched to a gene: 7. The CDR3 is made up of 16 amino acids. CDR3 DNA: TGTGCCAGCAGTCCGGGACAGGGGAAAATGAACACTGAAGCTTTCTTT. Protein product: CASSPGQGKMNTEAFF. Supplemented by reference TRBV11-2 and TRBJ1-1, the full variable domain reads EAGVAQSPRYKIIEKRQSVAFWCNPISGHATLYWYQQILGQGPKLLIQFQNNGVVDDSQLPKDRFSAERLKGVDSTLKIQPAKLEDSAVYLCASSPGQGKMNTEAFFGQGTRLTVV.

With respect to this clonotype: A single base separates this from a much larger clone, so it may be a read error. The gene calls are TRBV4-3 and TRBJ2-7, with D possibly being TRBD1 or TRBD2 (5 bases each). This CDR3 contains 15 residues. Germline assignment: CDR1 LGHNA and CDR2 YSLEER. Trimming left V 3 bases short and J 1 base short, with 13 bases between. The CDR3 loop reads CASSHSNGASYEQYF. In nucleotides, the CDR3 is TGCGCCAGCAGCCATTCAAACGGGGCTTCCTACGAGCAGTACTTC.

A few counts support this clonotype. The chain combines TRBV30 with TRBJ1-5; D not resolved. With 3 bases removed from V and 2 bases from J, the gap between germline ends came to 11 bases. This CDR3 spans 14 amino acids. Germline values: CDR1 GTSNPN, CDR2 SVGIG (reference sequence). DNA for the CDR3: TGTGCCTGGAGCCTCTCTACGGGCAATCAGCCCCAGCATTTT. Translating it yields CAWSLSTGNQPQHF.

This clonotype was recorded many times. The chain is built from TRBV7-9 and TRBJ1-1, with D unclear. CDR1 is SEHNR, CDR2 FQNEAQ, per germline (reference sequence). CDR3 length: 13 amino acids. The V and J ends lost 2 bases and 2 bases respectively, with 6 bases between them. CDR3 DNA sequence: TGTGCCAGCAGCTTACGAGATAACACTGAAGCTTTCTTT. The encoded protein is CASSLRDNTEAFF.

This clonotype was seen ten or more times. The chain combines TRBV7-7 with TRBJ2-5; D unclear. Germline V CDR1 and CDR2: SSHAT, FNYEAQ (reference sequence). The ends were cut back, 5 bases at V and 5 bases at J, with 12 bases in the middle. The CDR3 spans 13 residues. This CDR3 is CASSPSRLETQYF. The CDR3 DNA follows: TGTGCCAGCAGCCCCAGTAGGCTGGAGACCCAGTACTTC. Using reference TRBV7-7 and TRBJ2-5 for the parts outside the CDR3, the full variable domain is GAGVSQSPRYKVTKRGQDVTLRCDPISSHATLYWYQQALGQGPEFLTYFNYEAQPDKSGLPSDRFSAERPEGSISTLTIQRTEQRDSAMYRCASSPSRLETQYFGPGTRLLVL.

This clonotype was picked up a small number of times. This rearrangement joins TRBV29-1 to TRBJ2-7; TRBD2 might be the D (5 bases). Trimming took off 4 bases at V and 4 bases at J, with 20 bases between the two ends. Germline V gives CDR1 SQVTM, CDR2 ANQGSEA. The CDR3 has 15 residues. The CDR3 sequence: CSVGGLAASSYEQYF. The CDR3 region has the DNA TGCAGCGTTGGAGGGCTAGCCGCCTCTTCTTACGAGCAGTACTTC.